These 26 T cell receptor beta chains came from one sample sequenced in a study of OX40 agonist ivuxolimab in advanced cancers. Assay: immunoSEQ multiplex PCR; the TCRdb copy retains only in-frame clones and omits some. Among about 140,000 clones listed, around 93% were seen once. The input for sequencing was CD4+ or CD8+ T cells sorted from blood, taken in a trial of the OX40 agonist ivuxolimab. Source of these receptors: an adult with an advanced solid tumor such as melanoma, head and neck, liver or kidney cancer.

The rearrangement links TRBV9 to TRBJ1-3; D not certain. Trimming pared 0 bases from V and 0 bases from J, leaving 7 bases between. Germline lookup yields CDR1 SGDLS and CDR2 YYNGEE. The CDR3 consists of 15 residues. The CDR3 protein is CASSVEVHSGNTIYF. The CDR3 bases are TGTGCCAGCAGCGTAGAGGTCCACTCTGGAAACACCATATATTTT.

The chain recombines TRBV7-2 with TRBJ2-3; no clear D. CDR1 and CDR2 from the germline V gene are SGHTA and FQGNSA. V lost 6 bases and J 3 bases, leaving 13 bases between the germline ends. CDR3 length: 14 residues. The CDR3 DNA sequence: TGTGCCAGCAGGGGCTTCGATTCAACAGATACGCAGTATTTT. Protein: CASRGFDSTDTQYF. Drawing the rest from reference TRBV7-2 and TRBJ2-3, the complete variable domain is GAGVSQSPSNKVTEKGKDVELRCDPISGHTALYWYRQSLGQGLEFLIYFQGNSAPDKSGLPSDRFSAERTGGSVSTLTIQRTQQEDSAVYLCASRGFDSTDTQYFGPGTRLTVL.

CDR3 region: CASSLETGGTGELFF. Written as DNA, the CDR3 is TGTGCCAGCAGTTTAGAGACAGGGGGCACCGGGGAGCTGTTTTTT. V is TRBV28 and J is TRBJ2-2; 9 bases match TRBD1. Germline values: CDR1 MDHEN, CDR2 SYDVKM. CDR3 length: 15 amino acids. V lost 2 bases, J lost 4 bases, and 2 bases stayed unmatched. Filled out from reference TRBV28 and TRBJ2-2, the complete variable domain reads DVKVTQSSRYLVKRTGEKVFLECVQDMDHENMFWYRQDPGLGLRLIYFSYDVKMKEKGDIPEGYSVSREKKERFSLILESASTNQTSMYLCASSLETGGTGELFFGEGSRLTVL.

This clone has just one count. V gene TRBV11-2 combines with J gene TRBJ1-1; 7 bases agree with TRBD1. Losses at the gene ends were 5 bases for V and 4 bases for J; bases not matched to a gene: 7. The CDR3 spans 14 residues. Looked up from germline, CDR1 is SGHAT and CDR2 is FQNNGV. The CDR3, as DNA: TGTGCCAGCAGCGCGCAGGGGGAGGGCACTGAAGCTTTCTTT. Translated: CASSAQGEGTEAFF.

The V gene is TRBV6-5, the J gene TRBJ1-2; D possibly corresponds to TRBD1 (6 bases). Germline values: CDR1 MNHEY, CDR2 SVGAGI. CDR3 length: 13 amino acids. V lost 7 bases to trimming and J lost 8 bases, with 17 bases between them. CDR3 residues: CASTHHREEGYTF. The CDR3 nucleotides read TGTGCCAGCACCCATCACAGGGAGGAAGGCTACACCTTC.

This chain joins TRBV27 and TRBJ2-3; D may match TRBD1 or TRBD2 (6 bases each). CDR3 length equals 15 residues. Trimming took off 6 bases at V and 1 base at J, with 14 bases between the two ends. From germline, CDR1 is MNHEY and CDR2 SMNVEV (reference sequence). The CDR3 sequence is CASRLGGLGTDTQYF. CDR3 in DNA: TGTGCCAGCAGGTTGGGGGGCCTGGGCACAGATACGCAGTATTTT.

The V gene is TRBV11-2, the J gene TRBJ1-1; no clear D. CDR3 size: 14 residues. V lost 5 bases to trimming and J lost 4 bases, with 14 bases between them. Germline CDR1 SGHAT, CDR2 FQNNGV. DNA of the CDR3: TGTGCCAGCAGCCCGGGTCAGCGGGGCACTGAAGCTTTCTTT. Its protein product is CASSPGQRGTEAFF.

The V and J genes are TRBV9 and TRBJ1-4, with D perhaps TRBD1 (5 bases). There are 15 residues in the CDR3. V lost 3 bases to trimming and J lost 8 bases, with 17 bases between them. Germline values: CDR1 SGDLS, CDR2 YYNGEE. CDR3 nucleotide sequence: TGTGCCAGCAGCGGGGGCCGGGGGAGAGAGGAAAAACTGTTTTTT. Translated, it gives CASSGGRGREEKLFF.

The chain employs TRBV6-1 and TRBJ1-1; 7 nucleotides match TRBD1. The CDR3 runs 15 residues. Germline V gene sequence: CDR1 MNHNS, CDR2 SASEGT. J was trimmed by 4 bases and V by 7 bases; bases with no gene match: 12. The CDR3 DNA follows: TGTGCCAGCACCGAAGGGGGCGCGAGCGCCACTGAAGCTTTCTTT. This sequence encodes CASTEGGASATEAFF.

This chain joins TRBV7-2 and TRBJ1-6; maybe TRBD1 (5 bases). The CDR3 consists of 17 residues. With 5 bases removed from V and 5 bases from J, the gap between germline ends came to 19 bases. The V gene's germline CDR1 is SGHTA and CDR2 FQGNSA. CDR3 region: CASSPTSPGQHNSPLHF. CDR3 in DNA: TGTGCCAGCAGCCCCACGTCCCCGGGGCAGCATAATTCACCCCTCCACTTT.

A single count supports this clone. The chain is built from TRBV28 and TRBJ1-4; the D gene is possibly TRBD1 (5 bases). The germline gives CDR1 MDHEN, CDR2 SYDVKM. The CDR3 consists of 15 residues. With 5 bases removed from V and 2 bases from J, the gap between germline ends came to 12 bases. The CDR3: CASSPAGRTNEKLFF. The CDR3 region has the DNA TGTGCCAGCAGTCCGGCGGGGCGGACTAATGAAAAACTGTTTTTT.

CDR3 loop: CASSRRQHYYNEQFF. Here the CDR3 DNA reads TGTGCCAGCAGCCGCAGACAGCATTATTACAATGAGCAGTTCTTC. This rearrangement joins TRBV5-5 to TRBJ2-1; D possibly corresponds to TRBD1 (5 bases). The V gene's germline CDR1 is SGHKS and CDR2 YYEKEE (reference sequence). This CDR3 spans 15 amino acids. Trimming shortened V by 4 bases and J by 4 bases, and 15 bases separated the two germline ends.

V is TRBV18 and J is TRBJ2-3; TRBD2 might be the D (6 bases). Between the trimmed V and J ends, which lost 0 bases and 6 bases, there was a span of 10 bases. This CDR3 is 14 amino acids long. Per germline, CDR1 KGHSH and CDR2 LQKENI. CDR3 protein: CASSPPERADTQYF. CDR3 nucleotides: TGTGCCAGCTCACCACCCGAGCGGGCCGATACGCAGTATTTT. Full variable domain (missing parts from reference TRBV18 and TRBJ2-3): NAGVMQNPRHLVRRRGQEARLRCSPMKGHSHVYWYRQLPEEGLKFMVYLQKENIIDESGMPKERFSAEFPKEGPSILRIQQVVRGDSAAYFCASSPPERADTQYFGPGTRLTVL.

The CDR3 sequence: CASSYWAGDTGEQYF. The CDR3 region has the DNA TGTGCCAGCAGTTACTGGGCAGGGGATACGGGGGAGCAGTACTTC. The chain couples TRBV6-5 to TRBJ2-7, with a possible D match to TRBD1 (6 bases). Germline V CDR1 and CDR2: MNHEY, SVGAGI. V dropped 1 base and J dropped 7 bases, with 17 bases sitting between them. This CDR3 is 15 amino acids long.

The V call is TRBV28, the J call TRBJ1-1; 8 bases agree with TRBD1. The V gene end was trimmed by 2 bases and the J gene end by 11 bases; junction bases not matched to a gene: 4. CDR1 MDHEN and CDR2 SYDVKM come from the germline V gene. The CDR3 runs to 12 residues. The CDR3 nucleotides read TGTGCCAGCAGTTTAGGCAGGGGGCTGGCTTTCTTT. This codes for CASSLGRGLAFF.

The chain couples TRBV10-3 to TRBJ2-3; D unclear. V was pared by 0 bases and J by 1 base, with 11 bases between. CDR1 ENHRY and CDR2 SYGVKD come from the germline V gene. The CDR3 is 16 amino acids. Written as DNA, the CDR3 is TGTGCCATCAGTGAGTCACCCGCGAGTGGCACAGATACGCAGTATTTT. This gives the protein CAISESPASGTDTQYF.

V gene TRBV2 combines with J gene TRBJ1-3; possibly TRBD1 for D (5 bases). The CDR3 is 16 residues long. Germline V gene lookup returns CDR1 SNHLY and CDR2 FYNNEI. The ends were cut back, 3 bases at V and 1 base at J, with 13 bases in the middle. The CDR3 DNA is TGTGCCAGCAGTGACGTATACAGGAATTCTGGAAACACCATATATTTT. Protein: CASSDVYRNSGNTIYF.

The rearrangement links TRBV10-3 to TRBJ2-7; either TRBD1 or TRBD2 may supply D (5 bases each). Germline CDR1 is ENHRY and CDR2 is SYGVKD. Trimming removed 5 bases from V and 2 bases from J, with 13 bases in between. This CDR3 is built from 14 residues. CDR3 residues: CAISRDLRAYEQYF. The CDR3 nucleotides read TGTGCCATCAGTCGGGACCTCCGAGCCTACGAGCAGTACTTC.

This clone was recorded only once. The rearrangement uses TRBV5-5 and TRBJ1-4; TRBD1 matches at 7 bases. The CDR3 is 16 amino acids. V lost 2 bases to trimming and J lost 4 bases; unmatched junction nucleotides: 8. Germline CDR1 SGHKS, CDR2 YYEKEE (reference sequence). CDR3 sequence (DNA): TGTGCCAGCAGCTTAGTTCGGGGACAGATTAATGAAAAACTGTTTTTT. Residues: CASSLVRGQINEKLFF.

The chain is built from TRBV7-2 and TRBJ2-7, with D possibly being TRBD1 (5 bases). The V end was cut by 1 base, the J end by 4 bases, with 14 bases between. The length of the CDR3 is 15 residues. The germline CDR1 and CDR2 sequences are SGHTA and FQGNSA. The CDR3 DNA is TGTGCCAGCAGCTTAGACCGGACACCAGAGTACGAGCAGTACTTC. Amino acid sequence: CASSLDRTPEYEQYF.

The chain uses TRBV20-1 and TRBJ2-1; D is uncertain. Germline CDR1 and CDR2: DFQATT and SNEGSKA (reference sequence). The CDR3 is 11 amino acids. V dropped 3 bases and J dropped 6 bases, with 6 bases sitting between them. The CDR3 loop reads CSASSGNEQFF. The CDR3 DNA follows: TGCAGTGCTAGCTCTGGCAATGAGCAGTTCTTC.

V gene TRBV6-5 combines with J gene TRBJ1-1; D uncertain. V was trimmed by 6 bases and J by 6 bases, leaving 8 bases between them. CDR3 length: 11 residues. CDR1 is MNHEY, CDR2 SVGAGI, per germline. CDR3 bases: TGTGCCAGCAGAAAAACGGCTGAAGCTTTCTTT. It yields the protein CASRKTAEAFF.

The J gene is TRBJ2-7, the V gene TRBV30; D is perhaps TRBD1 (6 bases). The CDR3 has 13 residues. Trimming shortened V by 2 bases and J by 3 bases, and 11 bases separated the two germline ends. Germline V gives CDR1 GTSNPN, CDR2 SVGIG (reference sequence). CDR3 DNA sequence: TGTGCCTGGAGTCGAGGACAGCGCTACGAGCAGTACTTC. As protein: CAWSRGQRYEQYF.

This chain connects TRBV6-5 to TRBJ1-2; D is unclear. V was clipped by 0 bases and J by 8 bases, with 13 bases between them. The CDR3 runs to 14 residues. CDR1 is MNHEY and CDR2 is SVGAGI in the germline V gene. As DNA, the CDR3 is TGTGCCAGCAGTTACTCGATCCTCGGCGAGGGCTACACCTTC. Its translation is CASSYSILGEGYTF.

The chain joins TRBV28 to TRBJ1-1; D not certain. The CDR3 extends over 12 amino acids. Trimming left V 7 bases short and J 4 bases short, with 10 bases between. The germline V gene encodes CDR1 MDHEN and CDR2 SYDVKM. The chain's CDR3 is CASNEGGTEAFF. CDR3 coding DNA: TGTGCCAGCAATGAGGGAGGCACTGAAGCTTTCTTT.

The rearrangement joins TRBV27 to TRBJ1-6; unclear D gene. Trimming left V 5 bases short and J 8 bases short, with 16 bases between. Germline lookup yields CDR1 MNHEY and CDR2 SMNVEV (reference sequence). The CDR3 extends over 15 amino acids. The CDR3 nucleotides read TGTGCCAGCAGTCCCGTCGGTCATCCCTATTCACCCCTCCACTTT. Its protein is CASSPVGHPYSPLHF.